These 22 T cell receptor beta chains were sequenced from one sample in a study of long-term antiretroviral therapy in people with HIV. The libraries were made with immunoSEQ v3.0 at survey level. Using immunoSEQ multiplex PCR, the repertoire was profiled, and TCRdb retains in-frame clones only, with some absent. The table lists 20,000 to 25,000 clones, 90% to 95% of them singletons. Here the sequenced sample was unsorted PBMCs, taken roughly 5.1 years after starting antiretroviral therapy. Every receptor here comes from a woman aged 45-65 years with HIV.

CDR3 sequence reads: CASWRGNTGELFF. DNA of the CDR3: TGTGCCAGCTGGCGGGGGAACACCGGGGAGCTGTTTTTT. The chain employs TRBV7-9 and TRBJ2-2, with D maybe TRBD2 (6 bases). The V and J ends lost 8 bases and 1 base respectively, with 8 bases between them. Germline V gives CDR1 SEHNR, CDR2 FQNEAQ (reference sequence). The CDR3 consists of 13 residues.

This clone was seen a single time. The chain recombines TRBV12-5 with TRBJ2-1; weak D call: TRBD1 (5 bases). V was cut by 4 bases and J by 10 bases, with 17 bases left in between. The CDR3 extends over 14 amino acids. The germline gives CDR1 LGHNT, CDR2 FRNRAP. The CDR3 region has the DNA TGTGCTAGTGGTTCCCTGGGGCCCCTCGGGGAGCAGTTCTTC. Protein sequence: CASGSLGPLGEQFF.

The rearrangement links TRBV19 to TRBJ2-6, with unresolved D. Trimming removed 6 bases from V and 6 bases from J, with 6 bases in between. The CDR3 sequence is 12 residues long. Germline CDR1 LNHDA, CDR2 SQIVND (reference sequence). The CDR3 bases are TGTGCCAGTAGGGGGAAGGCCAACGTCCTGACTTTC. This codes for CASRGKANVLTF.

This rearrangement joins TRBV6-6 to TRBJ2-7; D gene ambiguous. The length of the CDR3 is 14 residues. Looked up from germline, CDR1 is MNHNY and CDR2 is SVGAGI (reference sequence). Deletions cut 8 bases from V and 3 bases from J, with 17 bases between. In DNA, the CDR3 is TGTGCCAGCTCCCTACAAAGACATCTCTACGAGCAGTACTTC. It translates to CASSLQRHLYEQYF.

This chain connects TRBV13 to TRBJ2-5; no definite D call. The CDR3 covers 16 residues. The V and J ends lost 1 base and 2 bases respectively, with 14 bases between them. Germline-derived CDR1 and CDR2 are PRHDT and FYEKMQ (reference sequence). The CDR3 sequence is CASSLVMSASQETQYF. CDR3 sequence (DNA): TGTGCCAGCAGCTTAGTAATGTCGGCTAGTCAAGAGACCCAGTACTTC.

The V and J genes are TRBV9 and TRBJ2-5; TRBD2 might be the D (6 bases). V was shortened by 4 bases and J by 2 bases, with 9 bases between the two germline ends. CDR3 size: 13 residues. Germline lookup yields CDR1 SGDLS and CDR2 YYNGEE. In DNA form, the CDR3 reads TGTGCCAGCAGCCCTAGCGTGCAAGAGACCCAGTACTTC. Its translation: CASSPSVQETQYF.

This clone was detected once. The CDR3 region is CASSLSPRNTEAFF. The CDR3 DNA reads as TGTGCCAGCAGCCTATCACCCCGGAACACTGAAGCTTTCTTT. The chain combines TRBV5-8 with TRBJ1-1; D call uncertain. Germline V gene data show CDR1 as SGHTS and CDR2 as YDEGEE. Trimming cost V 4 bases and J 1 base, with 11 bases left between them. CDR3 size: 14 residues. The complete variable domain, with remaining parts taken from reference TRBV5-8 and TRBJ1-1, reads EAGVTQSPTHLIKTRGQQATLRCSPISGHTSVYWYQQALGLGLQFLLWYDEGEERNRGNFPPRFSGRQFPNYSSELNVNALELEDSALYLCASSLSPRNTEAFFGQGTRLTVV.

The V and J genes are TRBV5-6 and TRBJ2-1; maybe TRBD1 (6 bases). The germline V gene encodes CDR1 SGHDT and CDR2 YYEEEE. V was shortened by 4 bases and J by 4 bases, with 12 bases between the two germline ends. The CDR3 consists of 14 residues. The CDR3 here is CASSPGTNYNEQFF. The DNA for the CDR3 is TGTGCCAGCAGCCCCGGGACAAATTACAATGAGCAGTTCTTC.

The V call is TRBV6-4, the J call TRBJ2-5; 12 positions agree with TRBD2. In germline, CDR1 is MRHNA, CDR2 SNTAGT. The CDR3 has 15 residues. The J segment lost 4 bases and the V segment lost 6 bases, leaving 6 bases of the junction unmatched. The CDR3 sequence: CASRRLAGAGETQYF. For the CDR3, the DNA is TGTGCCAGCAGGCGACTAGCGGGAGCAGGAGAGACCCAGTACTTC.

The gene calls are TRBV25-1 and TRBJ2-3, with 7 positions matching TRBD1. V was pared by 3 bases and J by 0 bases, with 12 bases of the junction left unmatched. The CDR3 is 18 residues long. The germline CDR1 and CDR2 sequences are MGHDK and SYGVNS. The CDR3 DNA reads TGTGCCAGCAGTGACAACGACAAGGGGGCATCTAGCACAGATACGCAGTATTTT. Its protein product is CASSDNDKGASSTDTQYF.

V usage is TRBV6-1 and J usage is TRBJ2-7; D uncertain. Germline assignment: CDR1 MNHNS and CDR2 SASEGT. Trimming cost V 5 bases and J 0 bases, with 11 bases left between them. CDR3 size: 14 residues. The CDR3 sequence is CASSPQSDSYEQYF. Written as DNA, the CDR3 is TGTGCCAGCAGTCCTCAAAGCGACTCCTACGAGCAGTACTTC.

CDR3 nucleotide sequence: TGTGCCAGCAGTTACCGACAGTACCAAGAGACCCAGTACTTC. This codes for CASSYRQYQETQYF. V and J are TRBV6-5 and TRBJ2-5; possible D gene TRBD1, 5 bases. V lost 2 bases and J lost 0, with 7 bases in between. The CDR3 loop spans 14 amino acids. Germline V lookup: CDR1 MNHEY, CDR2 SVGAGI.

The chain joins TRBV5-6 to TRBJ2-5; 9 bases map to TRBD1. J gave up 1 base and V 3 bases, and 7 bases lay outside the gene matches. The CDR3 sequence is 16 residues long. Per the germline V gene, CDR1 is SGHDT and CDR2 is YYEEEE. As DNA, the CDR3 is TGTGCCAGCAGCTCGCCCGGGACAGGGATCCAAGAGACCCAGTACTTC. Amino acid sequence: CASSSPGTGIQETQYF.

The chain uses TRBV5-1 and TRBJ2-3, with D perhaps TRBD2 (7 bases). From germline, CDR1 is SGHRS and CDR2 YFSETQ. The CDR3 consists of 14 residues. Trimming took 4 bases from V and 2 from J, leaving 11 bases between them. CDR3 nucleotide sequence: TGCGCCAGCAGCGTGGGGGGGCACACAGATACGCAGTATTTT. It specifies CASSVGGHTDTQYF.

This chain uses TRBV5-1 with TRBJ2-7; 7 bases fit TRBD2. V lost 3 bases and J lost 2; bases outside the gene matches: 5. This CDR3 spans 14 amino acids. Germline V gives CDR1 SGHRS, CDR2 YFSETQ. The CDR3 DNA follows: TGCGCCAGCAGCTCAACCGGGACTACCTACGAGCAGTACTTC. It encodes CASSSTGTTYEQYF. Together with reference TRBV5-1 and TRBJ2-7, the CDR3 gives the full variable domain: KAGVTQTPRYLIKTRGQQVTLSCSPISGHRSVSWYQQTPGQGLQFLFEYFSETQRNKGNFPGRFSGRQFSNSRSEMNVSTLELGDSALYLCASSSTGTTYEQYFGPGTRLTVT.

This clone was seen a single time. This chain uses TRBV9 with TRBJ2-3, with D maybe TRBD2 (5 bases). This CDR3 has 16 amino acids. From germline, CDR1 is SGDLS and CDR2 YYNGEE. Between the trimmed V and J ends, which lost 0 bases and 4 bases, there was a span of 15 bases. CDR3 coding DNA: TGTGCCAGCAGCGTAGCTACGAGGGTAATTGCAGATACGCAGTATTTT. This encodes CASSVATRVIADTQYF.

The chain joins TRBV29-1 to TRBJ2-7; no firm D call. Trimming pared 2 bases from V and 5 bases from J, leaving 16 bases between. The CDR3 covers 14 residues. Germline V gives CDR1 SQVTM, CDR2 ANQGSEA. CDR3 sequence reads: CSVESEGIWNEQYF. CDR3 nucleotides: TGCAGCGTTGAAAGTGAAGGGATTTGGAACGAGCAGTACTTC.

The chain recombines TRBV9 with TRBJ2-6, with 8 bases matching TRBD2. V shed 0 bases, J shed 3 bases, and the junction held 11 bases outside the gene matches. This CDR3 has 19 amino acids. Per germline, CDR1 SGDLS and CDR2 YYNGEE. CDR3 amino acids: CASSVGVGSGRIGANVLTF. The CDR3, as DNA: TGTGCCAGCAGCGTAGGAGTGGGGAGCGGGAGAATTGGGGCCAACGTCCTGACTTTC.

For the CDR3, the DNA is TGTGCCAGCAGCTCCACAGGGGGCAGGACCTACGAGCAGTACTTC. Protein sequence: CASSSTGGRTYEQYF. V is TRBV9 and J is TRBJ2-7; 9 nucleotides agree with TRBD1. Germline CDR1 is SGDLS and CDR2 is YYNGEE. This CDR3 spans 15 amino acids. J was trimmed by 2 bases and V by 4 bases; bases with no gene match: 7.

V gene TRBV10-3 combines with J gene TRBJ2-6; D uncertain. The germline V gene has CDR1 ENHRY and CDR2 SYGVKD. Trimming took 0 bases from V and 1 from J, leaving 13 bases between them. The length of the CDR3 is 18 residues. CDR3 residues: CAISESRVIASGANVLTF. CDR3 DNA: TGTGCCATCAGTGAGTCAAGGGTTATAGCATCTGGGGCCAACGTCCTGACTTTC.

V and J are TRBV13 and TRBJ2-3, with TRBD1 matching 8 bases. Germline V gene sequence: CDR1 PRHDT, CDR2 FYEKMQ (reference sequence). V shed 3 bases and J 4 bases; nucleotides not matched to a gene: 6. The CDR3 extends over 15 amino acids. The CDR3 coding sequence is TGTGCCAGCAGCTTTTCAGGGGGCCAGGCAGATACGCAGTATTTT. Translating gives CASSFSGGQADTQYF.

CDR3 nucleotide sequence: TGTGCCAGCAGCGAAGGGGGAGGGGGCGCCAAGGGTTTCGGCTACACCTTC. Translation gives CASSEGGGGAKGFGYTF. The chain is built from TRBV28 and TRBJ1-2; 7 bases agree with TRBD1. This CDR3 contains 17 residues. V was pared by 6 bases and J by 8 bases, with 21 bases of the junction left unmatched. In germline, CDR1 is MDHEN, CDR2 SYDVKM.